Below, 22 T cell receptor beta chains from the same sample are listed, as sequenced in a study of cytomegalovirus exposure and HLA in healthy donors. This PCR relied on a set of 60 Vbeta primers and 13 Jbeta primers. The protocol was immunoSEQ multiplex PCR, while the TCRdb copy is restricted to in-frame clones and leaves out a portion. Here the sample spans about 170,000 clones, over 75% being singletons. Sequenced input: PBMCs. Every receptor here comes from a male donor in good health and CMV-seronegative.

This chain uses TRBV7-9 with TRBJ2-5; 10 nucleotides match TRBD2. Germline CDR1 and CDR2: SEHNR and FQNEAQ (reference sequence). Losses at the gene ends were 5 bases for V and 3 bases for J; bases not matched to a gene: 12. The CDR3 is 17 residues long. Here the CDR3 reads CASSPPNSGGAEETQYF. CDR3 nucleotides: TGTGCCAGCAGCCCGCCCAACAGCGGGGGGGCCGAAGAGACCCAGTACTTC.

J is TRBJ1-2 and V is TRBV6-5; D gene uncertain. The V end lost 3 bases, the J end lost 0 bases, and 5 bases lay between the germline ends. Germline lookup yields CDR1 MNHEY and CDR2 SVGAGI. The CDR3 totals 13 residues. CDR3 region: CASSYAANYGYTF. The CDR3 DNA sequence: TGTGCCAGCAGTTATGCGGCTAACTATGGCTACACCTTC.

The chain recombines TRBV6-1 with TRBJ2-5; D unclear. TRBJ2-7 matches the DNA end more closely, so the J call is doubtful. The CDR3 consists of 14 residues. The germline CDR1 and CDR2 sequences are MNHNS and SASEGT. The CDR3 loop is CASSASRVMHEQYF. CDR3 in DNA: TGTGCCAGCAGCGCTAGTCGGGTGATGCACGAGCAGTACTTC.

This clone was counted only a few times. The rearrangement uses TRBV5-4 and TRBJ1-6; 7 nucleotides align to TRBD1. CDR3 size: 16 residues. Germline V gene lookup returns CDR1 SGHNT and CDR2 YYREEE (reference sequence). V gave up 5 bases and J gave up 13 bases; unmatched junction bases: 18. CDR3 in DNA: TGTGCCAGCAGTCTCCGAGGGGACAGCGTAGGGTCTCCCCTCCACTTT. Translation: CASSLRGDSVGSPLHF.

In this sample, this clone turned up a few times. The genes are TRBV30 and TRBJ2-7, with TRBD1 as a possible D gene (5 bases). The V end was cut by 0 bases, the J end by 2 bases, with 14 bases between. In germline, CDR1 is GTSNPN, CDR2 SVGIG (reference sequence). The CDR3 length is 15 residues. CDR3 DNA: TGTGCCTGGAGTGTTGTAGGCAGGGTGACCTACGAGCAGTACTTC. The encoded protein is CAWSVVGRVTYEQYF. Complete variable domain (other parts from reference TRBV30 and TRBJ2-7): SQTIHQWPATLVQPVGSPLSLECTVEGTSNPNLYWYRQAAGRGLQLLFYSVGIGQISSEVPQNLSASRPQDRQFILSSKKLLLSDSGFYLCAWSVVGRVTYEQYFGPGTRLTVT.

The chain employs TRBV30 and TRBJ1-1; 9 nucleotides match TRBD1. This CDR3 contains 13 residues. V lost 6 bases to trimming and J lost 5 bases; unmatched junction nucleotides: 7. CDR1 and CDR2 from the germline V gene are GTSNPN and SVGIG (reference sequence). The CDR3 region is CACHRGPRTEAFF. The CDR3 region has the DNA TGTGCCTGCCACAGGGGGCCGAGGACTGAAGCTTTCTTT.

The rearrangement joins TRBV10-3 to TRBJ1-1; D call uncertain. Trimming removed 3 bases from V and 4 bases from J, with 6 bases in between. Germline CDR1 ENHRY, CDR2 SYGVKD. This CDR3 region has 12 residues. The CDR3 loop is CAISEGSTEAFF. CDR3 bases: TGTGCCATCAGTGAAGGGAGCACTGAAGCTTTCTTT.

V gene TRBV5-4 combines with J gene TRBJ2-2; D is uncertain. Trimming took off 10 bases at V and 1 base at J, with 14 bases between the two ends. The CDR3 is made up of 14 amino acids. CDR1 is SGHNT and CDR2 is YYREEE in the germline V gene (reference sequence). The CDR3 loop reads CALRRAGNTGELFF. The CDR3 nucleotides read TGTGCCCTTCGCAGAGCAGGGAACACCGGGGAGCTGTTTTTT.

V is TRBV4-1 and J is TRBJ2-7, with 8 bases lining up with TRBD1. This CDR3 has 15 residues. V shed 7 bases and J 3 bases; nucleotides not matched to a gene: 11. Looked up from germline, CDR1 is MGHRA and CDR2 is YSYEKL. DNA of the CDR3: TGCGCCAGCACCCGAACGCAGACAGGGGACTACGAGCAGTACTTC. This sequence encodes CASTRTQTGDYEQYF.

For this clone: Distinct nucleotide sequences in the sample also encode this CDR3. This chain connects TRBV11-2 to TRBJ1-6; no reliable D call. This CDR3 has 13 amino acids. CDR1 and CDR2 from the germline V gene are SGHAT and FQNNGV. V was cut by 0 bases and J by 9 bases, with 6 bases left in between. The CDR3 protein is CASSLERGSPLHF. The CDR3 DNA reads TGTGCCAGCAGCTTAGAGCGGGGTTCACCCCTCCACTTT.

This clone was seen a few times. V gene TRBV7-8 combines with J gene TRBJ2-7; 8 positions agree with TRBD1. The CDR3 covers 14 residues. Per germline, CDR1 SGHVS and CDR2 FQNEAQ. V was pared by 5 bases and J by 2 bases, with 5 bases of the junction left unmatched. CDR3: CASSLTTGAYEQYF. The CDR3 bases are TGTGCCAGCAGCCTCACGACAGGGGCCTACGAGCAGTACTTC.

The CDR3 protein is CASGIRGDRATYEQYF. CDR3 sequence (DNA): TGTGCTAGTGGTATTCGGGGGGACAGGGCGACCTACGAGCAGTACTTC. V and J are TRBV12-5 and TRBJ2-7, with 9 bases that match TRBD1. The CDR3 covers 16 residues. V lost 5 bases, J lost 2 bases, and 10 bases stayed unmatched. Germline assignment: CDR1 LGHNT and CDR2 FRNRAP.

The chain couples TRBV6-1 to TRBJ1-5; possibly TRBD1 for D (6 bases). Germline assignment: CDR1 MNHNS and CDR2 SASEGT. The V and J ends lost 4 bases and 2 bases respectively, with 15 bases between them. The CDR3 is 16 residues long. The CDR3 DNA sequence: TGTGCCAGCAGTGGACTGACAGGTCGGGGCAATCAGCCCCAGCATTTT. This sequence encodes CASSGLTGRGNQPQHF.

Only one count was recorded for this clone. V and J are TRBV5-1 and TRBJ2-1; 7 bases match TRBD1. From germline, CDR1 is SGHRS and CDR2 YFSETQ. With V trimmed by 2 bases and J by 7 bases, 9 bases remained unmatched. This CDR3 contains 15 residues. The CDR3 nucleotides read TGCGCCAGCAGCTTAACAGGGGCGGCGGGTAATGAGCAGTTCTTC. Protein sequence: CASSLTGAAGNEQFF.

V and J are TRBV5-4 and TRBJ1-4; 8 bases fit TRBD1. Germline CDR1 SGHNT, CDR2 YYREEE (reference sequence). The CDR3 totals 14 residues. The J segment lost 5 bases and the V segment lost 0 bases, leaving 0 bases of the junction unmatched. In DNA, the CDR3 is TGTGCCAGCAGCTTGGGGACAGGGAATGAAAAACTGTTTTTT. This gives the protein CASSLGTGNEKLFF.

The chain is built from TRBV18 and TRBJ2-7; 7 bases align to TRBD1. The CDR3 sequence is 14 residues long. Trimming took 6 bases from V and 0 from J; bases not matched to a gene: 5. CDR1 is KGHSH, CDR2 LQKENI, per germline. CDR3 DNA sequence: TGTGCCAGCTCGTCCAGACAGGGCTCCTACGAGCAGTACTTC. This encodes CASSSRQGSYEQYF.

This chain joins TRBV18 and TRBJ1-2; D is unclear. The CDR3 runs to 15 residues. Trimming left V 2 bases short and J 8 bases short, with 18 bases between. Germline-derived CDR1 and CDR2 are KGHSH and LQKENI. The CDR3 DNA is TGTGCCAGCTCACCAGGCCACGGCGGAGGAGGAGGCTACACCTTC. Its translation is CASSPGHGGGGGYTF.

V usage is TRBV6-5 and J usage is TRBJ1-2; D is uncertain. The CDR3 is 13 amino acids. Germline V CDR1 and CDR2: MNHEY, SVGAGI. V lost 5 bases and J lost 0, with 7 bases in between. The CDR3 DNA reads TGTGCCAGCAGTCGCAGCGCTAACTATGGCTACACCTTC. This codes for CASSRSANYGYTF.

The chain uses TRBV11-3 and TRBJ1-1, with D possibly being TRBD1 (6 bases). Trimming stripped 5 bases from V and 5 bases from J, with 12 bases between. The CDR3 extends over 13 amino acids. Germline values: CDR1 SGHNT, CDR2 YENEEA. Written as DNA, the CDR3 is TGTGCCAGCAGCCGGGACATGTTAACTGAAGCTTTCTTT. The encoded protein is CASSRDMLTEAFF.

The V call is TRBV18, the J call TRBJ2-3; TRBD1 matches at 9 bases. The CDR3 is 15 residues long. J lost 2 bases, V lost 4 bases, and 4 bases had no gene match. Germline V gene data show CDR1 as KGHSH and CDR2 as LQKENI. The DNA for the CDR3 is TGTGCCAGCTCACTGGGACAGGGAAACACAGATACGCAGTATTTT. It translates to CASSLGQGNTDTQYF.

V usage is TRBV7-2 and J usage is TRBJ1-2; 8 nucleotides match TRBD1. Germline trimming cut 5 bases from V and 1 base from J; bases unmatched to any gene: 6. Looked up from germline, CDR1 is SGHTA and CDR2 is FQGNSA. The length of the CDR3 is 15 residues. CDR3 loop: CASSPGTGFNYGYTF. The CDR3 region has the DNA TGTGCCAGCAGCCCAGGGACAGGCTTTAACTATGGCTACACCTTC.

A few counts support this clone. The rearrangement uses TRBV19 and TRBJ1-6; perhaps TRBD1 as D (5 bases). V was pared by 4 bases and J by 6 bases, with 16 bases between. Per germline, CDR1 LNHDA and CDR2 SQIVND (reference sequence). The CDR3 runs 16 residues. CDR3 sequence (DNA): TGTGCCAGTAGTACCGTTCTAGGGGCAGTTAATTCACCCCTCCACTTT. Its protein product is CASSTVLGAVNSPLHF.